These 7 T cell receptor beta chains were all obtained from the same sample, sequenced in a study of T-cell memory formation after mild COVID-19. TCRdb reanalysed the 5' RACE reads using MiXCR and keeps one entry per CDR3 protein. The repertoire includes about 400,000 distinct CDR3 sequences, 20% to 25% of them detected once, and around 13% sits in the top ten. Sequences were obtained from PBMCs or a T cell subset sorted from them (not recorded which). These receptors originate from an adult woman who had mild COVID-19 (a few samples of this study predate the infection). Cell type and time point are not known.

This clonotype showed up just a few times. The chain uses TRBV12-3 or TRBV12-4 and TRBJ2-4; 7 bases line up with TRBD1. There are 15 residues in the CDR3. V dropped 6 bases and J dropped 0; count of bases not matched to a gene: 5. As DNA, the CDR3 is TGTGCCAGCAGAGGGACAGAACTAGCCAAAAACATTCAGTACTTC. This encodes CASRGTELAKNIQYF.

CDR3 amino acids: CASSVPGQAGSPYEQYF. CDR3 in DNA: TGTGCCAGCAGTGTCCCGGGACAGGCCGGGAGCCCCTACGAGCAGTACTTC. The chain recombines TRBV2 with TRBJ2-7; 8 positions match TRBD1. CDR3 length: 17 residues. The V segment lost 4 bases and the J segment 2 bases; nucleotides outside the gene matches: 13. Germline CDR1 reads SNHLY; CDR2 reads FYNNEI.

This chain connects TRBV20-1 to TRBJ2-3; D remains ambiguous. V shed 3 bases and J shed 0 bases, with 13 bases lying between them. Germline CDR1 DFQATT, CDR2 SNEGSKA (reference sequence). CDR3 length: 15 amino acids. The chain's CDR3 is CSASSVRQSTDTQYF. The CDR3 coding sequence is TGCAGTGCTAGCTCGGTTAGGCAGAGCACAGATACGCAGTATTTT.

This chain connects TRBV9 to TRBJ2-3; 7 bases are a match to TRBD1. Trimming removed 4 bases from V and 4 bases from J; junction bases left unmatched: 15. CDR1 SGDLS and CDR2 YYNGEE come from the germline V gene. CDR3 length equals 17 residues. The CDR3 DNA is TGTGCCAGCAGCACTCAGCTGACAGGGAGCCGGCCAGATACGCAGTATTTT. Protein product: CASSTQLTGSRPDTQYF.

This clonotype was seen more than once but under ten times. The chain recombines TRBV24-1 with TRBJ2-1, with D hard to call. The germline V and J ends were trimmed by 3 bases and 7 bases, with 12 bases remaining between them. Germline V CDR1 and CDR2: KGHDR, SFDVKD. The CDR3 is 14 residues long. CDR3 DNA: TGTGCCACCAGTGATCGCCGCCGGGCGAATGAGCAGTTCTTC. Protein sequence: CATSDRRRANEQFF.

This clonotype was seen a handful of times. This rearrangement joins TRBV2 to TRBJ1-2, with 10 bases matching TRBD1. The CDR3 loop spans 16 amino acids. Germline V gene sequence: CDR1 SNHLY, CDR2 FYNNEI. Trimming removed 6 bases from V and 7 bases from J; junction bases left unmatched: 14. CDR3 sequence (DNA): TGTGCCAGCAGAACACTCCGGGACAGGGGCTCGGGTGGCTACACCTTC. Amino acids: CASRTLRDRGSGGYTF.

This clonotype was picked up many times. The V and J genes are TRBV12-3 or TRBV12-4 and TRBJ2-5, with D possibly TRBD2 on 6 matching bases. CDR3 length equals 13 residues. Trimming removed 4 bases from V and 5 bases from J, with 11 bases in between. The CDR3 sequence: CASSWATSETQYF. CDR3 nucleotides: TGTGCCAGCAGTTGGGCGACTAGTGAGACCCAGTACTTC.